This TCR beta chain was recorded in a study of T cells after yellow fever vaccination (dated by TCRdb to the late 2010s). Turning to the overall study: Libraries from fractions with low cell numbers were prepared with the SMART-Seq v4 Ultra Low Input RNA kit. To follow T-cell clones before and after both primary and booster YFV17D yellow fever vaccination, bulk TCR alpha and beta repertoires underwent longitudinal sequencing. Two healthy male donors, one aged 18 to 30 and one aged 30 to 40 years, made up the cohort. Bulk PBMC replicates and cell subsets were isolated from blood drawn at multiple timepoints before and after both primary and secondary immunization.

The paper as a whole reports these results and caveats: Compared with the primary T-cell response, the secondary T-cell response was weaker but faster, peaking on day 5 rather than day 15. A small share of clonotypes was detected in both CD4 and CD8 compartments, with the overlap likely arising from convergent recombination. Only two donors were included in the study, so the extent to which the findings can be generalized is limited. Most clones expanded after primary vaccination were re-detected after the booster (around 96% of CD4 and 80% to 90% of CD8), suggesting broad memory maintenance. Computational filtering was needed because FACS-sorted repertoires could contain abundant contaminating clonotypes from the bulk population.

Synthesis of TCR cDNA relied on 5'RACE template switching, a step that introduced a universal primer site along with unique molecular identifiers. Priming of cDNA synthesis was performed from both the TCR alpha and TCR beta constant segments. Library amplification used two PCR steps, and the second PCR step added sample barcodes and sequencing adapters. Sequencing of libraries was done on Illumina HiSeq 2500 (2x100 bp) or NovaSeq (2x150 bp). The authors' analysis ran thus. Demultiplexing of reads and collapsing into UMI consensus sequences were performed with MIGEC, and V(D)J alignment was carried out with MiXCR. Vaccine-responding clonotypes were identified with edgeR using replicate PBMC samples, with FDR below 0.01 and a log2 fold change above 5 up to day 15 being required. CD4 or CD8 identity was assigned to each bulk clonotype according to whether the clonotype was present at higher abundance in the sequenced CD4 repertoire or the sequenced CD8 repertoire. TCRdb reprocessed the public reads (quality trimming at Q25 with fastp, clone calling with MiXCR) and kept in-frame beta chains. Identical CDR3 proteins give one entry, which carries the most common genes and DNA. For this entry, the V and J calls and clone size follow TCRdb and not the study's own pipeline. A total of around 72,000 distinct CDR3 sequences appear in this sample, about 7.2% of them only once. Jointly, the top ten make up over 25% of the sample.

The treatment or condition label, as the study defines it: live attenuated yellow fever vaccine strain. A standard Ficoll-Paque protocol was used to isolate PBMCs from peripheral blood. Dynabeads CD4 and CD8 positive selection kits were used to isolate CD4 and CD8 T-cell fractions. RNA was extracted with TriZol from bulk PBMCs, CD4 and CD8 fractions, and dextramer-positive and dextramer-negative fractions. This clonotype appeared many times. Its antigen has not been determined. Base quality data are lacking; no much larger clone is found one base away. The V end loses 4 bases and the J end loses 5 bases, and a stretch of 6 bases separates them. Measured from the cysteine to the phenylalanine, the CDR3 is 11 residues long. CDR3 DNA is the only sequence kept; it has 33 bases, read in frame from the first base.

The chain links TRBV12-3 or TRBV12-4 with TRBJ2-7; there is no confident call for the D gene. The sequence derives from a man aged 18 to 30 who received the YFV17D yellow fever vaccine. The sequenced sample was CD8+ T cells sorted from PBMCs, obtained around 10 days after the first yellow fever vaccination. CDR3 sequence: CASSSQDEQYF. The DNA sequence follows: TGTGCCAGCAGTTCCCAGGACGAGCAGTACTTC.